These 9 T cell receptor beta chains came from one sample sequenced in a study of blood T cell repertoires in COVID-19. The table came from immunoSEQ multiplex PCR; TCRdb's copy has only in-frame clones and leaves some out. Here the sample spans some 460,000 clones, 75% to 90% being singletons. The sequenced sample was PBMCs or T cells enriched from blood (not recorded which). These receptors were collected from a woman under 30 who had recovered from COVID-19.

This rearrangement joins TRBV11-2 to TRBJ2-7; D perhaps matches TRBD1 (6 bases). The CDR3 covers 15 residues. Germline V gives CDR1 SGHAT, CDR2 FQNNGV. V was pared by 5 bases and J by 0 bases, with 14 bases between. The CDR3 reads CASSRPPGASYEQYF. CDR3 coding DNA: TGTGCCAGCAGCCGACCTCCAGGGGCCTCCTACGAGCAGTACTTC.

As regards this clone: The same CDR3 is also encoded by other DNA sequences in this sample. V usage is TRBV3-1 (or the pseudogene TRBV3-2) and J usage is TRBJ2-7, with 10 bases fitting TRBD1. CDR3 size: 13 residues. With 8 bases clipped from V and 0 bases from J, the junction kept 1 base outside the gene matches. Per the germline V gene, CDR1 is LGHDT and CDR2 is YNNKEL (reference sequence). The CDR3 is CASRDRGSYEQYF. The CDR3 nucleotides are TGTGCCAGCCGGGACAGGGGCTCCTACGAGCAGTACTTC.

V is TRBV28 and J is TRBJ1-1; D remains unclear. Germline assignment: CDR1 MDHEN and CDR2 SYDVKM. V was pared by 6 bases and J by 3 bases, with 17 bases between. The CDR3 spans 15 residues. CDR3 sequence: CASRREGLYYTEAFF. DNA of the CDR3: TGTGCCAGCAGGAGAGAGGGCCTTTACTACACTGAAGCTTTCTTT.

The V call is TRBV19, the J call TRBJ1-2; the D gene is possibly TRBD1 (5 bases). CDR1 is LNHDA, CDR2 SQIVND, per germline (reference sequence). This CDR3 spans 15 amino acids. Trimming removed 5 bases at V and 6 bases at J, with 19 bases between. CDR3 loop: CASSRAFEQADGYTF. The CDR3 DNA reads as TGTGCCAGTAGTCGCGCTTTCGAACAGGCAGATGGCTACACCTTC.

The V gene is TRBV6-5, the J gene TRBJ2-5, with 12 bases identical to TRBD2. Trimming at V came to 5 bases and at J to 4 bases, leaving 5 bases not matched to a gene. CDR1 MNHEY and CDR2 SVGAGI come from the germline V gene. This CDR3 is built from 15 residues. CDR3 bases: TGTGCCAGCAGTCCTAGCGGGGGGGCCGGAGAGACCCAGTACTTC. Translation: CASSPSGGAGETQYF.

CDR3 in amino acids: CASSLAGTGHSPLHF. In DNA, the CDR3 is TGTGCCAGCAGCTTGGCCGGGACAGGTCACTCACCCCTCCACTTT. V gene TRBV11-2 combines with J gene TRBJ1-6; TRBD1 agrees at 8 bases. The germline gives CDR1 SGHAT, CDR2 FQNNGV. This CDR3 spans 15 amino acids. V gave up 3 bases and J gave up 10 bases; unmatched junction bases: 8.

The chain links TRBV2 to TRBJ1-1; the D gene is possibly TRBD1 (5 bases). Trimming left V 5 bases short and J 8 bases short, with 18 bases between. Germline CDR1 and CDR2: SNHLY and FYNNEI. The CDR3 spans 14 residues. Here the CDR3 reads CASSPASRQTEAFF. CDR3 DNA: TGTGCCAGCAGTCCGGCAAGTAGACAGACCGAAGCTTTCTTT.

The CDR3 DNA reads TGTGCCACCAGCTCTAGCGGGGGGGCAACGGAGACCCAGTACTTC. As protein: CATSSSGGATETQYF. The rearrangement joins TRBV24-1 to TRBJ2-5; 12 positions agree with TRBD2. Germline assignment: CDR1 KGHDR and CDR2 SFDVKD. The V and J ends lost 7 bases and 5 bases, in that order; junction bases with no gene match: 7. The CDR3 runs 15 residues.

CDR3 protein: CASSFSGGADQETQYF. The CDR3, as DNA: TGTGCCAGCAGTTTTAGCGGGGGGGCGGATCAAGAGACCCAGTACTTC. The chain is built from TRBV28 and TRBJ2-5; 11 bases agree with TRBD2. This CDR3 region has 16 residues. With V trimmed by 3 bases and J by 2 bases, 5 bases remained unmatched. Germline lookup yields CDR1 MDHEN and CDR2 SYDVKM.